Shown below are 29 T cell receptor beta chains from a single sample sequenced in a study of blood T cell repertoires in COVID-19. This table comes from immunoSEQ multiplex PCR, and its TCRdb copy is limited to in-frame clones, with some not included. There are 95,000 to 150,000 clones in the sample; around four fifths occur only once, and roughly 12% lies in the top ten. Sequencing input: peripheral blood. The receptors come from a man aged 55 to 69 with acute or convalescent COVID-19.

V is TRBV5-5 and J is TRBJ1-6, with 7 bases fitting TRBD1. CDR1 is SGHKS, CDR2 YYEKEE, per germline (reference sequence). V shed 2 bases, J shed 2 bases, and the junction held 4 bases outside the gene matches. CDR3 size: 16 residues. CDR3: CASSLTGVTYNSPLHF. CDR3 nucleotide sequence: TGTGCCAGCAGCTTAACAGGGGTGACCTATAATTCACCCCTCCACTTT.

CDR3 in amino acids: CASALGDSLNQPQHF. CDR3 DNA sequence: TGTGCCAGCGCCTTGGGGGACAGCCTTAATCAGCCCCAGCATTTT. V is TRBV28 and J is TRBJ1-5; 7 nucleotides agree with TRBD1. Germline V gene lookup returns CDR1 MDHEN and CDR2 SYDVKM. The trim removed 8 bases at V and 4 bases at J, leaving 11 bases unmatched. This CDR3 has 15 amino acids.

The V and J genes are TRBV5-1 and TRBJ1-4, with 8 bases aligning to TRBD1. CDR1 is SGHRS, CDR2 YFSETQ, per germline. The CDR3 is made up of 14 amino acids. J lost 6 bases, V lost 3 bases, and 4 bases had no gene match. Written as DNA, the CDR3 is TGCGCCAGCAGCTCCCAGGGGGCGGATGAAAAACTGTTTTTT. The encoded protein is CASSSQGADEKLFF.

The V and J genes are TRBV5-5 and TRBJ2-1; possibly TRBD1 for D (6 bases). V was pared by 4 bases and J by 8 bases, with 19 bases between. This CDR3 spans 15 amino acids. Per the germline V gene, CDR1 is SGHKS and CDR2 is YYEKEE (reference sequence). The CDR3 bases are TGTGCCAGCAGCCGTCTAACGACCAGGGGAGATGAGCAGTTCTTC. Its protein product is CASSRLTTRGDEQFF. Variable domain in full (rest from reference TRBV5-5 and TRBJ2-1): DAGVTQSPTHLIKTRGQQVTLRCSPISGHKSVSWYQQVLGQGPQFIFQYYEKEERGRGNFPDRFSARQFPNYSSELNVNALLLGDSALYLCASSRLTTRGDEQFFGPGTRLTVL.

The V call is TRBV6-5, the J call TRBJ2-7, with D maybe TRBD2 (6 bases). Germline CDR1 is MNHEY and CDR2 is SVGAGI. CDR3 length: 15 amino acids. Trimming pared 0 bases from V and 2 bases from J, leaving 11 bases between. This chain's CDR3 is CASSYSWRGTYEQYF. CDR3 in DNA: TGTGCCAGCAGTTACTCGTGGAGGGGCACCTACGAGCAGTACTTC.

The chain carries TRBV25-1 and TRBJ2-4; a weak D match, TRBD2 (5 bases). The CDR3 spans 13 residues. Germline values: CDR1 MGHDK, CDR2 SYGVNS. The CDR3 here is CATGVPNGNIQYF. The DNA of the CDR3 is TGTGCAACCGGGGTTCCTAACGGGAACATTCAGTACTTC.

The count of this clone is one. The gene calls are TRBV5-5 and TRBJ2-7; 10 nucleotides line up with TRBD2. V lost 5 bases, J lost 2 bases, and 7 bases stayed unmatched. CDR1 and CDR2 from the germline V gene are SGHKS and YYEKEE (reference sequence). The CDR3 consists of 15 residues. The CDR3 spells CASRYGTSETYEQYF. The CDR3 region has the DNA TGTGCCAGCAGGTACGGGACTAGCGAGACCTACGAGCAGTACTTC.

This clone was seen only once. This chain links TRBV19 with TRBJ1-5, with D perhaps matching TRBD1 (5 bases). Germline CDR1 is LNHDA and CDR2 is SQIVND (reference sequence). The V end was cut by 3 bases, the J end by 7 bases, with 16 bases between. The CDR3 runs to 15 residues. The CDR3 nucleotides read TGTGCCAGTAGTATTATAGGAGGGGAAGGGCAGCCCCAGCATTTT. Encoded protein: CASSIIGGEGQPQHF.

V gene TRBV3-1 (or the pseudogene TRBV3-2) combines with J gene TRBJ1-6; D is possibly TRBD1 (5 bases). V lost 1 base and J 7 bases, leaving 8 bases between the germline ends. Looked up from germline, CDR1 is LGHDT and CDR2 is YNNKEL (reference sequence). The length of the CDR3 is 14 residues. The CDR3 sequence is CASSQVRENSPLHF. The DNA for the CDR3 is TGTGCCAGCAGCCAAGTCAGGGAAAATTCACCCCTCCACTTT.

The genes are TRBV18 and TRBJ2-1, with a weak D call TRBD2 (5 bases). Germline V gene data show CDR1 as KGHSH and CDR2 as LQKENI. Trimming pared 0 bases from V and 5 bases from J, leaving 5 bases between. This CDR3 has 13 residues. The CDR3 bases are TGTGCCAGCTCACCACCGGGAGACAATGAGCAGTTCTTC. This gives the protein CASSPPGDNEQFF.

V is TRBV5-4 and J is TRBJ2-7; TRBD1 agrees at 7 bases. Trimming removed 4 bases from V and 4 bases from J; junction bases left unmatched: 5. CDR3 length: 13 amino acids. Per germline, CDR1 SGHNT and CDR2 YYREEE (reference sequence). In nucleotides, the CDR3 is TGTGCCAGCAGCCGGGACAGAGAGTACGAGCAGTACTTC. Protein sequence: CASSRDREYEQYF.

The J gene is TRBJ1-2, the V gene TRBV14; TRBD1 agrees at 8 bases. V was pared by 4 bases and J by 4 bases, with 11 bases of the junction left unmatched. CDR3 length: 16 amino acids. CDR1 SGHDN and CDR2 FVKESK come from the germline V gene. The CDR3 protein is CASSRSGGVKSYGYTF. The CDR3 coding sequence is TGTGCCAGCAGCCGATCAGGGGGCGTGAAGAGCTATGGCTACACCTTC.

This rearrangement joins TRBV5-1 to TRBJ2-1; TRBD2 matches 7 bases. V dropped 3 bases and J dropped 5; count of bases not matched to a gene: 11. The germline CDR1 and CDR2 sequences are SGHRS and YFSETQ. CDR3 length: 16 amino acids. The CDR3, as DNA: TGCGCCAGCAGCTCTGGTTTGGCGGGAGACCACAATGAGCAGTTCTTC. Its protein is CASSSGLAGDHNEQFF.

The gene calls are TRBV27 and TRBJ2-1; no clear D gene. With 5 bases removed from V and 0 bases from J, the gap between germline ends came to 17 bases. Germline V gene sequence: CDR1 MNHEY, CDR2 SMNVEV (reference sequence). The CDR3 length is 17 residues. The CDR3 sequence: CASSLTANESSYNEQFF. The CDR3 bases are TGTGCCAGCAGTCTCACCGCCAACGAGAGCTCCTACAATGAGCAGTTCTTC.

The rearrangement links TRBV5-4 to TRBJ2-3, with 8 nucleotides matching TRBD2. There are 15 residues in the CDR3. The germline V gene has CDR1 SGHNT and CDR2 YYREEE (reference sequence). V shed 3 bases and J 0 bases; nucleotides not matched to a gene: 3. CDR3 DNA sequence: TGTGCCAGCAGCTCACTAGCGGATAGCACAGATACGCAGTATTTT. Its protein product is CASSSLADSTDTQYF.

V usage is TRBV5-6 and J usage is TRBJ1-6, with D possibly matching TRBD1 (5 bases). The CDR3 is made up of 16 amino acids. Germline-derived CDR1 and CDR2 are SGHDT and YYEEEE. Trimming removed 0 bases at V and 8 bases at J, with 15 bases between. CDR3 protein: CASSLGGVWGDSPLHF. The CDR3 nucleotides read TGTGCCAGCAGCTTGGGCGGGGTGTGGGGCGATTCACCCCTCCACTTT.

This chain links TRBV2 with TRBJ1-4, with TRBD1 identical over 12 bases. This CDR3 has 14 amino acids. V lost 7 bases to trimming and J lost 8 bases; unmatched junction nucleotides: 5. Germline assignment: CDR1 SNHLY and CDR2 FYNNEI. The CDR3 loop reads CASMGTGGAEKLFF. Written as DNA, the CDR3 is TGTGCCAGCATGGGGACAGGGGGCGCAGAAAAACTGTTTTTT.

V usage is TRBV6-5 and J usage is TRBJ2-2; D is possibly TRBD1 (6 bases). This CDR3 region has 13 residues. Looked up from germline, CDR1 is MNHEY and CDR2 is SVGAGI. V gave up 4 bases and J gave up 6 bases, with 9 bases separating them. Here the CDR3 DNA reads TGTGCCAGCAGTTCATACAGGGCCGGGGAGCTGTTTTTT. It yields the protein CASSSYRAGELFF.

The chain joins TRBV5-1 to TRBJ1-2, with 7 bases lining up with TRBD1. V gave up 2 bases and J gave up 8 bases; unmatched junction bases: 9. Germline V gives CDR1 SGHRS, CDR2 YFSETQ. The CDR3 extends over 14 amino acids. CDR3 bases: TGCGCCAGCAGCTTAACCGGGACAGACATCGGCTACACCTTC. Protein sequence: CASSLTGTDIGYTF.

The V and J genes are TRBV4-1 and TRBJ1-1; D remains unclear. Germline CDR1 is MGHRA and CDR2 is YSYEKL. This CDR3 contains 16 residues. With 2 bases removed from V and 1 base from J, the gap between germline ends came to 14 bases. The DNA of the CDR3 is TGCGCCAGCAGCCAAAGAGGTCGTCGATCGAACACTGAAGCTTTCTTT. Protein product: CASSQRGRRSNTEAFF.

The V call is TRBV29-1, the J call TRBJ2-5, with 13 bases matching TRBD2. The CDR3 extends over 14 amino acids. Per germline, CDR1 SQVTM and CDR2 ANQGSEA. The V segment lost 3 bases and the J segment 3 bases; nucleotides outside the gene matches: 1. CDR3 coding DNA: TGCAGCGTTGAGGGACTAGCGGGGAAAGAGACCCAGTACTTC. This codes for CSVEGLAGKETQYF.

This clone has a single count. V and J are TRBV3-1 (or the pseudogene TRBV3-2) and TRBJ1-4, with D hard to call. The germline gives CDR1 LGHDT, CDR2 YNNKEL (reference sequence). The CDR3 covers 14 residues. The germline V and J ends were trimmed by 3 bases and 6 bases, with 11 bases remaining between them. The CDR3 coding sequence is TGTGCCAGCAGCCAGACGTCGGGGTATGAAAAACTGTTTTTT. Protein product: CASSQTSGYEKLFF.

V usage is TRBV3-1 (or the pseudogene TRBV3-2) and J usage is TRBJ2-5; D might be TRBD2 (5 bases). Trimming pared 4 bases from V and 7 bases from J, leaving 22 bases between. The CDR3 is 16 residues long. CDR1 is LGHDT, CDR2 YNNKEL, per germline (reference sequence). In DNA form, the CDR3 reads TGTGCCAGCAGCCCCTTGGACTTTACCCAGGTCGTGACCCAGTACTTC. It translates to CASSPLDFTQVVTQYF.

The chain has TRBV6-2 or TRBV6-3 and TRBJ1-1; TRBD1 might be the D (6 bases). Trimming cost V 5 bases and J 5 bases, with 15 bases left between them. CDR1 MNHEY and CDR2 SVGEGT come from the germline V gene. The CDR3 spans 14 residues. CDR3 in DNA: TGTGCCAGCAGTCAAAAAGGGGGACGGACTGAAGCTTTCTTT. This encodes CASSQKGGRTEAFF.

This sequence joins TRBV6-2 or TRBV6-3 and TRBJ2-7, with D unresolved. Trimming left V 6 bases short and J 2 bases short, with 17 bases between. The CDR3 runs 15 residues. From germline, CDR1 is MNHEY and CDR2 SVGEGT. This CDR3 is CASSPGTVMAYEQYF. The CDR3 DNA sequence: TGTGCCAGCAGCCCCGGAACAGTCATGGCCTACGAGCAGTACTTC.

The V gene is TRBV7-2, the J gene TRBJ2-7; TRBD2 matches at 7 bases. Germline V gene lookup returns CDR1 SGHTA and CDR2 FQGNSA. CDR3 length: 14 residues. Trimming removed 2 bases from V and 2 bases from J; junction bases left unmatched: 3. The DNA of the CDR3 is TGTGCCAGCAGCTTACGGGGAGGGACCTACGAGCAGTACTTC. Translating gives CASSLRGGTYEQYF.

This chain joins TRBV28 and TRBJ2-1; weak D call: TRBD2 (6 bases). This CDR3 region has 15 residues. Germline CDR1 and CDR2: MDHEN and SYDVKM. The V end was cut by 0 bases, the J end by 7 bases, with 13 bases between. The CDR3 nucleotides read TGTGCCAGCAGTTTATGGCCCCGGGGGAATAATGAGCAGTTCTTC. This codes for CASSLWPRGNNEQFF.

The chain recombines TRBV5-1 with TRBJ2-5, with D possibly being TRBD2 (5 bases). Germline assignment: CDR1 SGHRS and CDR2 YFSETQ. The CDR3 contains 15 residues. V gave up 4 bases and J gave up 5 bases, with 18 bases separating them. The CDR3 loop reads CASSPPGTRGETQYF. The DNA of the CDR3 is TGCGCCAGCAGCCCCCCGGGAACGAGAGGGGAGACCCAGTACTTC.

This rearrangement joins TRBV28 to TRBJ1-5, with 9 nucleotides matching TRBD1. The J segment lost 3 bases and the V segment lost 5 bases, leaving 8 bases of the junction unmatched. The CDR3 runs to 16 residues. Germline V lookup: CDR1 MDHEN, CDR2 SYDVKM. CDR3 bases: TGTGCCAGCAGTGTACCGGGACAGGGATACAATCAGCCCCAGCATTTT. Translated: CASSVPGQGYNQPQHF.